A single sample is the source of the 29 T cell receptor beta chains below, sequenced in a study of OX40 agonist ivuxolimab in advanced cancers. Method: immunoSEQ multiplex PCR; TCRdb's copy keeps in-frame clones and lacks some. The sample contains 80,000 to 95,000 clones, roughly 87% of which appear only once. The sequencing used CD4+ or CD8+ T cells sorted from blood, collected in a trial of the OX40 agonist ivuxolimab. These receptors were collected from an adult with an advanced solid tumor such as melanoma, head and neck, liver or kidney cancer.

The V gene is TRBV7-3, the J gene TRBJ2-2; 14 nucleotides match TRBD2. V was pared by 8 bases and J by 2 bases, with 22 bases of the junction left unmatched. This CDR3 has 22 amino acids. Germline V gene data show CDR1 as SGHTA and CDR2 as FQGTGA. CDR3 residues: CASDPTTRRGLAGGINTGELFF. CDR3 bases: TGTGCCAGCGACCCCACCACCAGGAGAGGACTAGCGGGAGGAATAAACACCGGGGAGCTGTTTTTT.

This clone was seen only a few times. The rearrangement uses TRBV30 and TRBJ1-1, with TRBD1 matching 8 bases. Germline assignment: CDR1 GTSNPN and CDR2 SVGIG (reference sequence). V trimming: 0 bases; J trimming: 5 bases; junction bases outside the gene matches: 5. CDR3 length equals 14 residues. The CDR3 region is CAWSVVTGVTEAFF. The CDR3 DNA reads as TGTGCCTGGAGTGTTGTGACAGGGGTGACTGAAGCTTTCTTT.

The CDR3 nucleotides are TGTGCCAGCAGCTTGCAGGGGGTGCAAACCGGGGAGCTGTTTTTT. Translated: CASSLQGVQTGELFF. The genes are TRBV5-5 and TRBJ2-2; TRBD1 aligns across 7 bases. V gave up 1 base and J gave up 5 bases; unmatched junction bases: 5. The length of the CDR3 is 15 residues. The germline V gene has CDR1 SGHKS and CDR2 YYEKEE (reference sequence).

This rearrangement joins TRBV21-1 to TRBJ2-4; the D call TRBD1 from the table was never checked on the DNA. TRBV21-1 is a listed pseudogene. The CDR3 runs 16 residues. CDR3 sequence: CASNPSRGLAKNIQYF. The DNA of the CDR3 is TGTGCCAGCAATCCAAGCAGGGGATTAGCCAAAAACATTCAGTACTTC.

The rearrangement joins TRBV13 to TRBJ2-7; no clear D gene. V lost 5 bases and J lost 0, with 5 bases in between. The CDR3 is 12 amino acids. CDR1 and CDR2 from the germline V gene are PRHDT and FYEKMQ (reference sequence). CDR3 protein: CASSRISYEQYF. The DNA of the CDR3 is TGTGCCAGCAGCAGGATCTCCTACGAGCAGTACTTC.

The J gene is TRBJ1-1, the V gene TRBV29-1; D ambiguous. Per germline, CDR1 SQVTM and CDR2 ANQGSEA. This CDR3 has 11 amino acids. V was clipped by 7 bases and J by 4 bases, with 10 bases between them. CDR3 DNA: TGCAGCGGAGCAGTGGGCACTGAAGCTTTCTTT. This sequence encodes CSGAVGTEAFF.

V usage is TRBV27 and J usage is TRBJ2-1; weak D call: TRBD2 (5 bases). This CDR3 contains 14 residues. With 8 bases removed from V and 9 bases from J, the gap between germline ends came to 20 bases. CDR1 and CDR2 from the germline V gene are MNHEY and SMNVEV (reference sequence). The CDR3 DNA is TGTGCCAGCGGACGGGGTGGTGCAATTGGTGAGCAGTTCTTC. Translating it yields CASGRGGAIGEQFF.

The V call is TRBV11-1, the J call TRBJ2-7; tentative D call: TRBD1 (5 bases). This CDR3 spans 14 amino acids. CDR1 and CDR2 (germline): SGHAT, FQDESV (reference sequence). Trimming took 7 bases from V and 3 from J, leaving 16 bases between them. CDR3 amino acids: CASTPFLGDYEQYF. CDR3 nucleotide sequence: TGTGCCAGCACCCCCTTCCTAGGGGACTACGAGCAGTACTTC.

V usage is TRBV7-3 and J usage is TRBJ2-1; 13 bases agree with TRBD2. J lost 12 bases, V lost 3 bases, and 11 bases had no gene match. Per germline, CDR1 SGHTA and CDR2 FQGTGA. The CDR3 runs 16 residues. CDR3 sequence (DNA): TGTGCCAGCAGCTTCTCCGGGACTAGCGGGGCCGCCGGGCAGTTCTTC. This encodes CASSFSGTSGAAGQFF.

The chain recombines TRBV28 with TRBJ2-1; D might be TRBD1 (6 bases). V was pared by 1 base and J by 5 bases, with 9 bases between. This CDR3 comprises 14 residues. CDR1 and CDR2 from the germline V gene are MDHEN and SYDVKM. Here the CDR3 reads CASSLFRTDNEQFF. The DNA of the CDR3 is TGTGCCAGCAGTTTATTCAGGACAGACAATGAGCAGTTCTTC.

The sample holds a few counts of this clone. The chain links TRBV19 to TRBJ1-5; no clear D gene. This CDR3 has 15 amino acids. Trimming shortened V by 9 bases and J by 0 bases, and 15 bases separated the two germline ends. The V gene's germline CDR1 is LNHDA and CDR2 SQIVND (reference sequence). The CDR3 protein is CASLLNVYSNQPQHF. The CDR3 nucleotides are TGTGCCAGCTTACTAAACGTCTATAGCAATCAGCCCCAGCATTTT.

The genes are TRBV30 and TRBJ2-1, with 7 bases aligning to TRBD2. V shed 1 base and J 6 bases; nucleotides not matched to a gene: 9. Germline V gene data show CDR1 as GTSNPN and CDR2 as SVGIG (reference sequence). The CDR3 is made up of 15 amino acids. CDR3 region: CAWSGPGGTINEQFF. For the CDR3, the DNA is TGTGCCTGGAGTGGCCCTGGGGGGACTATCAATGAGCAGTTCTTC.

This clone was counted once. The chain is built from TRBV7-3 and TRBJ2-5, with 10 nucleotides matching TRBD2. V dropped 2 bases and J dropped 5; count of bases not matched to a gene: 8. Germline V gene sequence: CDR1 SGHTA, CDR2 FQGTGA. The CDR3 length is 16 residues. CDR3 in DNA: TGTGCCAGCAGCTTAGGACCCAGCGGGGGGGCCGAGACCCAGTACTTC. Its protein is CASSLGPSGGAETQYF.

The chain is built from TRBV9 and TRBJ2-7; maybe TRBD1 (6 bases). Looked up from germline, CDR1 is SGDLS and CDR2 is YYNGEE. This CDR3 is 12 amino acids long. The V gene lost 4 bases and the J gene lost 4 bases, with 9 bases spanning the gap. The CDR3 DNA reads TGTGCCAGCAGCATGCAGGGGTACGAGCAGTACTTC. Translated: CASSMQGYEQYF.

V is TRBV9 and J is TRBJ1-1; D is perhaps TRBD1 (5 bases). The CDR3 is 15 amino acids. Germline assignment: CDR1 SGDLS and CDR2 YYNGEE. Trimming stripped 4 bases from V and 4 bases from J, with 17 bases between. For the CDR3, the DNA is TGTGCCAGCAGCACACAGGCCGGGGTGAGCACTGAAGCTTTCTTT. This codes for CASSTQAGVSTEAFF.

The gene calls are TRBV6-1 and TRBJ1-6; 7 nucleotides line up with TRBD1. CDR3 length: 14 residues. The V segment lost 0 bases and the J segment 11 bases; nucleotides outside the gene matches: 4. The germline gives CDR1 MNHNS, CDR2 SASEGT. CDR3 protein: CASSEADRSTPLHF. The CDR3 bases are TGTGCCAGCAGTGAAGCGGACAGGAGTACACCCCTCCACTTT.

The chain joins TRBV30 to TRBJ2-2; D is undetermined. This CDR3 is built from 13 residues. Trimming removed 0 bases at V and 5 bases at J, with 7 bases between. Germline CDR1 GTSNPN, CDR2 SVGIG (reference sequence). The CDR3 spells CAWSVSPTGELFF. CDR3 DNA: TGTGCCTGGAGTGTGTCCCCGACCGGGGAGCTGTTTTTT.

The chain couples TRBV30 to TRBJ1-3; D is undetermined. This CDR3 is built from 13 residues. Germline V gene sequence: CDR1 GTSNPN, CDR2 SVGIG (reference sequence). V gave up 5 bases and J gave up 0 bases, with 8 bases separating them. The CDR3: CAWVTVSGNTIYF. For the CDR3, the DNA is TGTGCCTGGGTGACGGTCTCTGGAAACACCATATATTTT.

A single count supports this clone. The V call is TRBV13, the J call TRBJ2-7; TRBD2 agrees at 9 bases. V lost 5 bases, J lost 7 bases, and 9 bases stayed unmatched. There are 14 residues in the CDR3. CDR1 and CDR2 from the germline V gene are PRHDT and FYEKMQ (reference sequence). CDR3 in amino acids: CASSPPSGTGEQYF. As DNA, the CDR3 is TGTGCCAGCAGCCCACCTAGCGGGACGGGAGAGCAGTACTTC.

The genes are TRBV19 and TRBJ2-1; tentatively, D is TRBD2 (5 bases). The V gene lost 7 bases and the J gene lost 6 bases, with 7 bases spanning the gap. CDR1 is LNHDA and CDR2 is SQIVND in the germline V gene (reference sequence). The CDR3 is 11 residues long. The CDR3 loop is CASIGGNEQFF. As DNA, the CDR3 is TGTGCCAGTATTGGAGGCAATGAGCAGTTCTTC.

This clone was detected only a few times. The CDR3 region is CACRTGGITEAFF. CDR3 bases: TGTGCCTGCCGGACAGGGGGCATCACTGAAGCTTTCTTT. The V call is TRBV30, the J call TRBJ1-1; 11 bases are shared with TRBD1. CDR3 length equals 13 residues. V shed 6 bases, J shed 4 bases, and the junction held 4 bases outside the gene matches. Germline V gene sequence: CDR1 GTSNPN, CDR2 SVGIG (reference sequence).

The chain links TRBV2 to TRBJ1-2; D is ambiguous. Germline V gives CDR1 SNHLY, CDR2 FYNNEI. The CDR3 is 12 residues long. Between the trimmed V and J ends, which lost 10 bases and 8 bases, there was a span of 17 bases. The CDR3 DNA reads as TGTGCCATTTCTCAAAGGGAAACCGGCTACACCTTC. Its translation is CAISQRETGYTF.

The chain combines TRBV15 with TRBJ1-2; tentative D call: TRBD1 (6 bases). V was pared by 0 bases and J by 8 bases, with 22 bases between. The germline gives CDR1 LNHNV, CDR2 YYDKDF (reference sequence). The CDR3 runs to 17 residues. The CDR3 region has the DNA TGTGCCACCAGCAGAGAGGCCCTCGGGGGGCGCGGAGGCGGCTACACCTTC. Translated: CATSREALGGRGGGYTF.

The chain couples TRBV6-4 to TRBJ2-2; TRBD2 matches at 9 bases. Trimming removed 4 bases from V and 0 bases from J; junction bases left unmatched: 9. The CDR3 runs to 18 residues. Germline V lookup: CDR1 MRHNA, CDR2 SNTAGT. This CDR3 is CASSGAGGPFSNTGELFF. CDR3 DNA: TGTGCCAGCAGTGGAGCGGGGGGTCCTTTCTCGAACACCGGGGAGCTGTTTTTT.

The J gene is TRBJ2-3, the V gene TRBV5-5, with TRBD2 matching over 9 bases. The CDR3 loop spans 15 amino acids. The germline V gene encodes CDR1 SGHKS and CDR2 YYEKEE (reference sequence). Losses at the gene ends were 0 bases for V and 4 bases for J; bases not matched to a gene: 3. The CDR3 nucleotides are TGTGCCAGCAGCTTGGAGCGGGGGGCCCCAGATACGCAGTATTTT. Translating gives CASSLERGAPDTQYF.

The chain recombines TRBV10-1 with TRBJ1-4; D not resolved. V lost 5 bases and J lost 9, with 10 bases in between. This CDR3 contains 12 residues. Per germline, CDR1 WNHNN and CDR2 SYGVQD (reference sequence). CDR3 DNA: TGCGCCAGCAGTCCCGGGAGTCAAAAACTGTTTTTT. This translates into CASSPGSQKLFF.

The chain joins TRBV27 to TRBJ2-1; D gene ambiguous. The CDR3 loop spans 15 amino acids. Trimming removed 6 bases from V and 2 bases from J, with 14 bases in between. Germline CDR1 is MNHEY and CDR2 is SMNVEV (reference sequence). The CDR3 protein is CASSFSRKTYNEQFF. Here the CDR3 DNA reads TGTGCCAGCAGCTTTTCTAGAAAAACCTACAATGAGCAGTTCTTC.

V gene TRBV7-6 combines with J gene TRBJ2-1; D remains ambiguous. The CDR3 consists of 12 residues. Trimming removed 5 bases at V and 7 bases at J, with 9 bases between. In germline, CDR1 is SGHVS, CDR2 FNYEAQ. Here the CDR3 reads CASSGLGNEQFF. CDR3 coding DNA: TGTGCCAGCAGCGGATTGGGAAATGAGCAGTTCTTC.

The genes are TRBV13 and TRBJ2-6; D is ambiguous. Germline lookup yields CDR1 PRHDT and CDR2 FYEKMQ (reference sequence). The V and J ends lost 5 bases and 0 bases respectively, with 5 bases between them. The CDR3 covers 14 residues. The CDR3 loop is CASSGSSGANVLTF. DNA of the CDR3: TGTGCCAGCAGCGGTAGCTCTGGGGCCAACGTCCTGACTTTC.